The rows below give T cell receptor beta chains drawn from one sample of a study of cytomegalovirus exposure and HLA in healthy donors. Using immunoSEQ multiplex PCR, the repertoire was profiled, and TCRdb retains in-frame clones only, with some absent. The top ten hold under 7.5% of the sample, which has more than 150,000 clones, around 82% seen once. Sequenced sample: PBMCs. These receptors were collected from a woman in her forties or fifties in good health and CMV-seropositive. The CDR3 runs from the conserved cysteine through the conserved F or W.

CDR3aa | len | j_gene | v_gene
CASSVGLGGQYF | 12 | TRBJ2-7 | TRBV5-6
CASSERQPQHF | 11 | TRBJ1-5 | TRBV6-1
CASSRTPSGALSNEQFF | 17 | TRBJ2-1 | TRBV2
CASGVEGTGVDTQYF | 15 | TRBJ2-3 | TRBV2
CASSLAGTSSYEQYF | 15 | TRBJ2-7 | TRBV7-8
CASSYRDRGSYEQYF | 15 | TRBJ2-7 | TRBV6-5
CASSLGSGGGQETQYF | 16 | TRBJ2-5 | TRBV5-4
CASRGTGLGGYTF | 13 | TRBJ1-2 | TRBV2
CASSFGPQGINYGYTF | 16 | TRBJ1-2 | TRBV7-2
CASSRIDIDQPQHF | 14 | TRBJ1-5 | TRBV5-5
CASKRNSNQPQHF | 13 | TRBJ1-5 | TRBV27
CASRIRWTGRMDTQYF | 16 | TRBJ2-3 | TRBV27
CAWSVSAYEQYF | 12 | TRBJ2-7 | TRBV30
CASSSSPAAGGHEQYF | 16 | TRBJ2-7 | TRBV9
CSVKRDPQDTQYF | 13 | TRBJ2-3 | TRBV29-1
CASSLQGPEKLFF | 13 | TRBJ1-4 | TRBV4-3
CASSLGGGASEQYF | 14 | TRBJ2-7 | TRBV7-6
CASSPGTGAEQYF | 13 | - | TRBV7-6
CASRGTVYTEAFF | 13 | TRBJ1-1 | TRBV19
CASSGGVGDRYNEKLFF | 17 | TRBJ1-4 | TRBV7-9
CASSLVALAYEQYF | 14 | TRBJ2-7 | TRBV7-2
CAWSTGQKHNSPLHF | 15 | TRBJ1-6 | TRBV30